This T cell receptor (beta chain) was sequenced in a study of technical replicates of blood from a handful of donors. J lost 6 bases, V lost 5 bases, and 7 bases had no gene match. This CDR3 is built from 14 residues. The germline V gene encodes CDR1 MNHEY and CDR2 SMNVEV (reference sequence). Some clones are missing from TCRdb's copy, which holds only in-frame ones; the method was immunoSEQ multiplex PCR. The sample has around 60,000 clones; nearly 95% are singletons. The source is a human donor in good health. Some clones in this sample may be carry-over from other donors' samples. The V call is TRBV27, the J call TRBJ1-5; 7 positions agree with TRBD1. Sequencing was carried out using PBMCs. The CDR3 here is CASSRQGYGQPQHF. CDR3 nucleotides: TGTGCCAGCAGTCGACAGGGATACGGTCAGCCCCAGCATTTT.